The T cell receptor (beta chain) described here comes from a study of blood T cell repertoires in COVID-19. Assay: immunoSEQ multiplex PCR; the TCRdb copy retains only in-frame clones and omits some. The table has 150,000 or so clones, around 84% seen once. The CDR3 extends over 13 amino acids. Germline CDR1 is SGHTA and CDR2 is FQGNSA. V was trimmed by 5 bases and J by 4 bases, leaving 9 bases between them. The chain couples TRBV7-2 to TRBJ1-3, with D unresolved. Material: peripheral blood. This clonotype was obtained from a man aged 55 to 70 with active or convalescent COVID-19. CDR3 in DNA: TGTGCCAGCAGCCCCTCCGAGGGAAACACCATATATTTT. This encodes CASSPSEGNTIYF.